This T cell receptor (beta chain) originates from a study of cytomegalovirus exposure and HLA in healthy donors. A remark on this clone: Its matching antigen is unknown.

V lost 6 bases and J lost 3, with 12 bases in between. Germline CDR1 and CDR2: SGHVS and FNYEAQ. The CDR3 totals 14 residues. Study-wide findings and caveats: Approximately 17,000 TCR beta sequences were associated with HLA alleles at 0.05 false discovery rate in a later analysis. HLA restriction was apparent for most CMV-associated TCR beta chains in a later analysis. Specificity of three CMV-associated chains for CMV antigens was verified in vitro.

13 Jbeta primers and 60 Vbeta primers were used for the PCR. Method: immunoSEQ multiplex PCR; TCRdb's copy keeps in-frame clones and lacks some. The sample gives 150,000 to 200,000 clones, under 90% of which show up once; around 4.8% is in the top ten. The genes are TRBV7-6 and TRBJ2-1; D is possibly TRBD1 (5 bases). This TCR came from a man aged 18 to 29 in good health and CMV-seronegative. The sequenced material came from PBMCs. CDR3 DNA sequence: TGTGCCAGCAGTTCCACAGGAGACTACAATGAGCAGTTCTTC. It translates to CASSSTGDYNEQFF.